The T cell receptor beta chain described here comes from a study of T cell responses to AZD1222 COVID-19 vaccine (dated by TCRdb to 2020 to 2023). Regarding the study in general: AZD1222 recipients with second doses at about 4 weeks or about 12 weeks were pooled, because spike-specific TCR depth and breadth did not differ between schedules. A total of approximately 230 trial participants underwent TCR sequencing, of whom nearly 210 received two doses of AZD1222 and approximately 25 received two doses of the MenACWY control vaccine. Trial participants were enrolled by age into 18-55, 56-69 and 70-plus year subgroups, with about 150, 27 and 61 TCR-sequenced participants respectively. Points the paper makes about the study in general: Conclusions about previously exposed vaccinees were limited because only six AZD1222 recipients were SARS-CoV-2 seropositive at baseline. Because no day 14 peak-response samples were available, the repertoires could be characterized only after the peak T cell response. The vaccine-associated CD4 TCRs covered the entire spike protein, and the dominant responses fell in regions 160-218 and 743-854. Spike-specific TCR breadth and depth rose significantly after two AZD1222 doses compared with day 0 and with MenACWY recipients. The 56-69-year group was small, and its depth increase did not reach significance, likely because of low power. Participants were mostly white British, with more females than males. The authors suggested clonal diversity may have been underestimated. Nearly half of unique spike-specific TCRs reportedly recognized epitopes outside regions mutated in the B.1.351 and B.1.1.7 variants.

The CDR3 regions of human TCRbeta chains were analyzed by immunosequencing. From the authors' description of their analysis: Repertoire TCRs were checked for matches against a reference library of SARS-CoV-2-specific TCRs that had been generated using the MIRA antigen-specificity platform. Breadth meant the fraction of unique TCRs that were SARS-CoV-2-associated, whereas depth meant the fraction of total T cells that were SARS-CoV-2-associated. Using the MIRA data, each spike-specific TCR was assigned both to the spike region to which the TCR was reactive and to a CD4 or CD8 class. Log10-transformed breadth and depth values were compared by one-way ANOVA with Sidak's multiple comparisons tests. Drawn from immuneACCESS, this table holds only the in-frame rearrangements with V and J called that TCRdb kept. Clones are partly lost; checked studies trace under half to an unresolved V gene and leave the rest unexplained. V, J and clone size reflect that table, while D and trimming were determined from the DNA. For this sample there are approximately 150,000 clones; roughly nine tenths appear just once. 2.6% of the sample comes from the top ten.

The time point label, as the study defines it: baseline before first vaccination. The vaccinee samples were drawn from two UK trials, COV001 and COV002, one of which was a single-blind randomized controlled phase 2/3 trial testing AZD1222 (ChAdOx1 nCoV-19) in healthy adults. For TCRbeta chain sequencing, PBMC samples were collected from trial participants at day 0 and at day 28 after the second dose. The sample holds a few counts of this clone. Its antigen target is currently unknown. No base qualities exist here, and no much larger clone lies one base off it. Trimming takes 2 bases off V and 3 bases off J; junction bases not matched to a gene: 10. The CDR3 sequence holds 20 residues, the cysteine and phenylalanine included. The retained sequence is limited to the CDR3, 60 bases, with the frame set at the first base. The germline V gene provides CDR1 MGHRA and CDR2 YSYEKL.

This clonotype was obtained from an adult in good health. Source: peripheral blood, taken on day 0 of AZD1222 vaccination. The rearrangement joined TRBV4-1 to TRBJ2-2; 15 nucleotides in the junction match TRBD2. The encoded CDR3 is CASSQSGLAGGPKDTGELFF. The DNA reads as follows: TGCGCCAGCAGCCAATCCGGACTAGCGGGAGGGCCTAAGGACACCGGGGAGCTGTTTTTT.